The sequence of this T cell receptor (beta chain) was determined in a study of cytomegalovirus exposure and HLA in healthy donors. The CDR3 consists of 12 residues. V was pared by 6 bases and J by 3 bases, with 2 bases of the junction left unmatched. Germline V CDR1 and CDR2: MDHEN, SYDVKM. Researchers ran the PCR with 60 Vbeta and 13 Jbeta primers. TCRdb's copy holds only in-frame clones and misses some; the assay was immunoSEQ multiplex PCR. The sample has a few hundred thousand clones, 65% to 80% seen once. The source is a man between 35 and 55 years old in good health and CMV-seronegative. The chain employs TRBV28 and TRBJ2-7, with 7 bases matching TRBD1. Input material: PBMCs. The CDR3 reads CASRGQIYEQYF. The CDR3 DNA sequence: TGTGCCAGCAGGGGACAGATCTACGAGCAGTACTTC.